Given below is one T cell receptor beta chain in context. The data were taken from a study of early T cells in non-severe SARS-CoV-2 infection. Each CDR3 protein gets one entry after TCRdb re-called the 5' RACE reads with MiXCR. This table has tens of thousands of distinct CDR3 sequences, roughly 15% appearing once. The clonotype was recovered from an adult who was a healthcare worker with PCR-confirmed SARS-CoV-2 infection or an uninfected control (not recorded which). This material consisted of whole blood, taken at baseline.

Written as DNA, the CDR3 is TGTGCCAGCAGTTACTCGATCGGAAACTATGGCTACACCTTC. Translating gives CASSYSIGNYGYTF. The chain has TRBV6-2 or TRBV6-3 and TRBJ1-2; no definite D call. V was clipped by 0 bases and J by 2 bases, with 7 bases between them. The CDR3 length is 14 residues. Germline values: CDR1 MNHEY, CDR2 SVGEGT.